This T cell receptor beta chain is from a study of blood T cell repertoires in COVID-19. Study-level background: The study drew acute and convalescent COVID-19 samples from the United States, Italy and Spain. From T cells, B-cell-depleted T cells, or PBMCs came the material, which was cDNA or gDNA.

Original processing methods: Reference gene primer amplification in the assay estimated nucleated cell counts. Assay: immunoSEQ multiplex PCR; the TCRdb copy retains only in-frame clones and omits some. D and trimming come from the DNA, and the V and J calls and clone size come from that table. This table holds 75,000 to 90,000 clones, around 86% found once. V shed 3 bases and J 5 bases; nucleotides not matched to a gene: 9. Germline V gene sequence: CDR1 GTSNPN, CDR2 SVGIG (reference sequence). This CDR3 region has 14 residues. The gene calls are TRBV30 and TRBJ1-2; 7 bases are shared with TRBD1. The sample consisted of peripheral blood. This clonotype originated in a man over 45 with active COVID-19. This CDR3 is CAWRTAGGGYGYTF. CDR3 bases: TGTGCCTGGAGGACCGCAGGGGGAGGTTATGGCTACACCTTC.